The 5 T cell receptor beta chains listed next were all sequenced from one sample in a study of Ad26.COV2.S vaccination and SARS-CoV-2 variants. Treatment noted: some 20 received Ad26.COV2.S at low or high dose, single or two shots; about 5 received placebo; per-sample allocation not given. Sampling occurred on day 63 after the first vaccine or placebo injection. Assay: immunoSEQ multiplex PCR; the TCRdb copy retains only in-frame clones and omits some. The data show about 500,000 clones, roughly nine tenths seen once. The sample here was peripheral blood, taken in a trial of Ad26.COV2.S vaccine versus placebo. The origin of the receptors is a person between 18 and 65 years old who received the Ad26.COV2.S COVID-19 vaccine or a placebo.

The chain carries TRBV30 and TRBJ2-7; 9 positions match TRBD1. V trimming: 1 base; J trimming: 4 bases; junction bases outside the gene matches: 11. CDR1 is GTSNPN and CDR2 is SVGIG in the germline V gene (reference sequence). CDR3 length: 16 amino acids. CDR3 bases: TGTGCCTGGAGTGACTTTATGTCTGGACAGGGGTACGAGCAGTACTTC. Translated, it gives CAWSDFMSGQGYEQYF.

The chain couples TRBV19 to TRBJ2-7, with D perhaps TRBD1 (6 bases). In germline, CDR1 is LNHDA, CDR2 SQIVND (reference sequence). This CDR3 is built from 13 residues. The ends were cut back, 5 bases at V and 5 bases at J, with 13 bases in the middle. The CDR3 sequence is CASSSRTADEQYF. CDR3 in DNA: TGTGCCAGTAGTTCGCGGACAGCTGACGAGCAGTACTTC.

The V and J genes are TRBV7-2 and TRBJ1-4; no definite D call. The germline CDR1 and CDR2 sequences are SGHTA and FQGNSA. Trimming cost V 2 bases and J 1 base, with 14 bases left between them. The CDR3 has 17 amino acids. In DNA form, the CDR3 reads TGTGCCAGCAGCTTAAACGCGGGCCTTGGAACTAATGAAAAACTGTTTTTT. As protein: CASSLNAGLGTNEKLFF.

In DNA form, the CDR3 reads TGTGCCAGCAGCGTAGAGGGGACCAAGGGGTGGGCAGATACGCAGTATTTT. Amino acid sequence: CASSVEGTKGWADTQYF. The V call is TRBV9, the J call TRBJ2-3; either TRBD1 or TRBD2 may supply D (5 bases each). The germline gives CDR1 SGDLS, CDR2 YYNGEE. Trimming took off 0 bases at V and 4 bases at J, with 18 bases between the two ends. The CDR3 is 17 amino acids.

In regard to this clone: The junction differs from germline at one of its ends, possibly a read error. This chain uses TRBV29-1 with TRBJ1-3; D not resolved. This CDR3 is 13 amino acids long. CDR1 and CDR2 from the germline V gene are SQVTM and ANQGSEA. The CDR3 reads CSVEVDSGNTIYF. In DNA, the CDR3 is TGCAGCGTCGAAGTCGACTCTGGAAACACCATATATTTT.